These T cell receptor beta chains were read from a single sample in a study of blood T cell repertoires in COVID-19. Method: immunoSEQ multiplex PCR; TCRdb's copy keeps in-frame clones and lacks some. The profile shows 95,000 to 100,000 clones, more than 75% of them singletons. Sequencing input: peripheral blood. Receptors were obtained from a woman under 40 with acute or convalescent COVID-19. Both conserved end residues are part of each CDR3. The D gene is left open where the match is weak. Only part of the rows carry a size: once, few, many, or a class if the clone is expanded.

clone size	CDR3 length	D gene	V gene	J gene	CDR3 DNA	CDR3 protein
once	14	.	TRBV12-5	TRBJ1-2	TGTGCTAGTGGTTTGTTACACAGGGAAGATGGCTACACCTTC	CASGLLHREDGYTF
.	13	TRBD1	TRBV2	TRBJ1-2	TGTGCCAGCAGCGTCGGACAGGGAGATGGCTACACCTTC	CASSVGQGDGYTF
.	14	.	TRBV28	TRBJ2-7	TGTGCCAGCAGACCAACAGGGCGCAGGGCCGAGCAGTACTTC	CASRPTGRRAEQYF
.	11	.	TRBV2	TRBJ1-1	TGTGCCAGCAGTGAACGGGGGGAAGCTTTCTTT	CASSERGEAFF
.	14	TRBD1	TRBV6-6	TRBJ1-2	TGTGCCAGCAGAGGACAGGGGGAAGACTATGGCTACACCTTC	CASRGQGEDYGYTF
.	14	TRBD1	TRBV9	TRBJ2-7	TGTGCCAGCAGCGTGACAGGGTTAGGTTCCGAGCAGTACTTC	CASSVTGLGSEQYF
.	16	TRBD2	TRBV5-4	TRBJ2-2	TGTGCCAGCAGCGTGACGGGGGGGTCTGTTCCCGGGGAGCTGTTTTTT	CASSVTGGSVPGELFF
.	15	.	TRBV6-2/TRBV6-3	TRBJ2-1	TGTGCCAGCAGTTCGTTAAGCGGAACCTACAATGAGCAGTTCTTC	CASSSLSGTYNEQFF
.	15	.	TRBV11-3	TRBJ1-4	TGTGCCAGCAGCTTAGGGCAGGGGACGAATGAAAAACTGTTTTTT	CASSLGQGTNEKLFF
.	14	TRBD1	TRBV10-3	TRBJ1-6	TGTGCCATCAGGGATCCGGACAGGAGTTCACCCCTCCACTTT	CAIRDPDRSSPLHF
.	14	.	TRBV4-1	TRBJ2-2	TGCGCCAGCAGCCAAGGTCGGGGTGGCGGGGAGCTGTTTTTT	CASSQGRGGGELFF
few	15	TRBD2	TRBV10-3	TRBJ2-1	TGTGCCATCAGTGAGGATAGCGGGGGGGCCGGTGAGCAGTTCTTC	CAISEDSGGAGEQFF
.	13	.	TRBV28	TRBJ2-7	TGTGCCAGCAGTTTAACAGTCCCCTACGAGCAGTACTTC	CASSLTVPYEQYF
.	14	TRBD1	TRBV5-4	TRBJ2-7	TGTGCCAGCAGCTTGTTGGGACAGAGCAACGAGCAGTACTTC	CASSLLGQSNEQYF